This T cell receptor (beta chain) appears in the sequencing data of a study of shared clonotypes between healthy human individuals. This clone was picked up one time. Its antigen is still unknown. General study points: Researchers sampled only blood; tissue repertoires likely differ. Clonotypes shared by all four donors outscored non-shared clonotypes in generation probability.

V shed 7 bases, J shed 4 bases, and the junction held 14 bases outside the gene matches. This CDR3 has 17 amino acids. CDR1 and CDR2 from the germline V gene are SGHRS and YFSETQ. Each subset's genomic DNA was split evenly across several immunoSEQ plates. TCRdb's copy holds only in-frame clones and misses some; the assay was immunoSEQ multiplex PCR. The data show a few million clones, around nine tenths seen once. The healthy adult donors were HIV-negative and reported no recent acute infections or vaccinations. This sequence was found in a man between 18 and 29 years old in good health. Sequenced sample: naive CD4+ T cells sorted from blood. As for subset: CD45RA+ positively selected. This rearrangement joins TRBV5-1 to TRBJ2-6; TRBD1 aligns across 7 bases. The CDR3 loop is CASSFTGELKGANVLTF. CDR3 DNA sequence: TGCGCCAGCTCTTTCACAGGGGAACTGAAAGGGGCCAACGTCCTGACTTTC.